This T cell receptor beta chain came from a study of blood T cell repertoires in COVID-19 (dated by TCRdb to 2020 to 2022). About the investigation overall: Collaborator samples came from the United States, Italy and Spain and covered acute and convalescent phases of COVID-19. Where available, HLA class I and class II types were taken from metadata supplied by the sample provider and were not determined by assay-based typing. The repertoires were released in a freely available public database meant as a resource for research on the immune response to SARS-CoV-2. Samples were obtained from the ongoing ImmuneRACE study (first 160 participants) and from 950 to 1,500 subjects provided by 6 global collaborators. Subjects who had been exposed to COVID-19, were actively infected with it, or had recovered from it provided the deeply sampled blood TCRbeta repertoires that made up the dataset. The prospective study material was composed of cDNA or gDNA derived from T cells, B-cell-depleted T cells, or PBMCs. Nearly every sample came with metadata listing a de-identified subject ID, COVID-19 status, age in years and sex. General findings and caveats noted by the study authors: How much clinical and demographic metadata was included differed by source and by participant, and the metadata was provided uncurated.

TCRbeta CDR3 regions were amplified from genomic DNA by means of the immunoSEQ Assay, a bias-controlled multiplex PCR. Per the original workflow: The number of nucleated cells in each sample was estimated from the amplification of reference gene primers within the assay. To quantify the absolute abundance of each unique TCRbeta CDR3 rearrangement, sequence reads were collapsed and filtered. For each sample, productive Simpson clonality was calculated by taking the square root of Simpson's diversity index across productive rearrangements. TCRdb carries this immuneACCESS record with in-frame sequences only. Its versions omit some clonotypes, under half of them owing to an unresolved V gene in the studies checked, with the rest unexplained. V, J and clone size are taken as reported in that table, and D and trimming were inferred from the DNA itself. This sample gives about 120,000 clones in total; 75% to 95% of them show up just once. About 1.9% of the sample comes from the top ten.

From the germline V gene, CDR1 is SGHTA and CDR2 is FQGTGA. Taken from cysteine to phenylalanine, the CDR3 has 13 residues. The entry retains the CDR3 DNA only, 39 bases that are in frame from base 1. V loses 2 bases of germline sequence and J loses 4 bases, and the interval between the two ends is 7 bases. The collaborating institutions used their own protocols to collect whole blood in K2EDTA tubes. For TCRbeta analysis, collaborators shipped samples as frozen whole blood, isolated PBMCs, or DNA extracted from either of those sample types. Concerning this clone itself: The antigen it recognizes is unknown. No much larger clone exists at a distance of one base, and base qualities are not known.

Rearrangement joined TRBV7-3 to TRBJ2-3; the D gene remains uncertain. The origin of this receptor is a human donor with active COVID-19. The donor label of this sample is uncertain. Sequencing input: peripheral blood. The sequence in DNA is TGTGCCAGCAGCTTACAGTTGGCAGATACGCAGTATTTT. The translation is CASSLQLADTQYF.